The 25 T cell receptor beta chains in this list originate from one sample, sequenced in a study of blood T cell repertoires in COVID-19. Clones were sequenced by immunoSEQ multiplex PCR, and TCRdb holds only the in-frame ones, with some missing. Among around 210,000 clones, around 81% were seen once, and the ten largest hold roughly 6%. Sequenced input: peripheral blood. The receptors stem from a woman in her 70s with acute or convalescent COVID-19.

This clone was found a few times. The V gene is TRBV2, the J gene TRBJ1-2; TRBD1 is a possible D gene (5 bases). The germline CDR1 and CDR2 sequences are SNHLY and FYNNEI. V gave up 4 bases and J gave up 4 bases, with 16 bases separating them. This CDR3 has 15 residues. CDR3 nucleotides: TGTGCCAGCAGTGGAGGCGGGGCTCAGGGCTATGGCTACACCTTC. Residues: CASSGGGAQGYGYTF.

J is TRBJ2-7 and V is TRBV28, with 9 nucleotides matching TRBD1. V shed 5 bases, J shed 6 bases, and the junction held 8 bases outside the gene matches. The CDR3 is made up of 14 amino acids. Germline-derived CDR1 and CDR2 are MDHEN and SYDVKM. The CDR3, as DNA: TGTGCCAGCAGTCAGGGACAGGGTGCACGCGAGCAGTACTTC. Translated, it gives CASSQGQGAREQYF. Full variable domain (remainder filled in from reference TRBV28 and TRBJ2-7): DVKVTQSSRYLVKRTGEKVFLECVQDMDHENMFWYRQDPGLGLRLIYFSYDVKMKEKGDIPEGYSVSREKKERFSLILESASTNQTSMYLCASSQGQGAREQYFGPGTRLTVT.

The chain combines TRBV9 with TRBJ1-4, with 11 bases lining up with TRBD1. After removal of 4 bases from V and 2 bases from J, the junction contained 10 bases not matched to a gene. The CDR3 loop spans 18 amino acids. In germline, CDR1 is SGDLS, CDR2 YYNGEE. CDR3 sequence reads: CASSPSRGTGGTNEKLFF. The CDR3 coding sequence is TGTGCCAGCAGCCCATCAAGGGGGACAGGGGGGACTAATGAAAAACTGTTTTTT.

This clone was recorded only once. V gene TRBV19 combines with J gene TRBJ1-6; 8 bases are shared with TRBD1. There are 14 residues in the CDR3. The germline CDR1 and CDR2 sequences are LNHDA and SQIVND (reference sequence). V shed 10 bases and J 5 bases; nucleotides not matched to a gene: 7. Here the CDR3 reads CATGDRGHNSPLHF. The DNA for the CDR3 is TGTGCCACCGGCGACAGGGGTCATAATTCACCCCTCCACTTT.

This clone was observed once. The rearrangement joins TRBV2 to TRBJ2-7; 9 bases map to TRBD2. CDR1 and CDR2 from the germline V gene are SNHLY and FYNNEI. V shed 6 bases and J 3 bases; nucleotides not matched to a gene: 9. CDR3 length: 15 amino acids. CDR3 nucleotide sequence: TGTGCCAGCAGCCGTCTAGCGGGACTAAACTACGAGCAGTACTTC. The encoded protein is CASSRLAGLNYEQYF.

The rearrangement uses TRBV6-6 and TRBJ2-7; tentatively, D is TRBD1 (5 bases). This CDR3 spans 12 amino acids. V was cut by 8 bases and J by 3 bases, with 11 bases left in between. The germline V gene encodes CDR1 MNHNY and CDR2 SVGAGI (reference sequence). The CDR3 DNA reads TGTGCCAGCGCGGCAGGGCTCTACGAGCAGTACTTC. Amino acid sequence: CASAAGLYEQYF.

Worth noting for this clone: The junction departs from germline at one end; a sequencing error may be responsible. The chain links TRBV13 to TRBJ2-7, with D possibly matching TRBD2 (9 bases). The CDR3 runs to 13 residues. Germline-derived CDR1 and CDR2 are PRHDT and FYEKMQ (reference sequence). CDR3 in amino acids: CVSRGREGYEQYF. The CDR3 DNA reads TGTGTCAGCAGGGGGCGGGAGGGCTACGAGCAGTACTTC.

The chain employs TRBV28 and TRBJ2-2; TRBD2 is a possible D gene (6 bases). The CDR3 is made up of 16 amino acids. Germline V gene sequence: CDR1 MDHEN, CDR2 SYDVKM. Deletions cut 4 bases from V and 6 bases from J, with 18 bases between. CDR3 residues: CASSSPARERAGELFF. In DNA form, the CDR3 reads TGTGCCAGCAGTTCCCCCGCGCGGGAAAGGGCCGGGGAGCTGTTTTTT.

CDR3 in DNA: TGTGCCAGTAGTTTTGGACAGAAATGGCAGCCCCAGCATTTT. Protein: CASSFGQKWQPQHF. This chain uses TRBV19 with TRBJ1-5, with TRBD1 as a possible D gene (6 bases). The CDR3 consists of 14 residues. Germline V gene data show CDR1 as LNHDA and CDR2 as SQIVND (reference sequence). Trimming cost V 5 bases and J 7 bases, with 15 bases left between them.

The chain uses TRBV7-6 and TRBJ2-5; TRBD2 aligns across 15 bases. J gave up 5 bases and V 2 bases, and 3 bases lay outside the gene matches. The CDR3 runs to 16 residues. Germline values: CDR1 SGHVS, CDR2 FNYEAQ. The CDR3 DNA reads TGTGCCAGCAGCTTATGGACTAGCGGGGGGGAGGAGACCCAGTACTTC. It encodes CASSLWTSGGEETQYF.

This chain connects TRBV11-2 to TRBJ2-7; 7 nucleotides align to TRBD1. CDR3 size: 14 residues. Per germline, CDR1 SGHAT and CDR2 FQNNGV. Trimming removed 3 bases from V and 2 bases from J; junction bases left unmatched: 4. The CDR3 DNA sequence: TGTGCCAGCAGCTTCGGACAGGTAACCTACGAGCAGTACTTC. Amino acids: CASSFGQVTYEQYF.

This clone was found a few times. J is TRBJ2-3 and V is TRBV10-1, with D perhaps matching TRBD2 (5 bases). The CDR3 totals 15 residues. The germline V and J ends were trimmed by 2 bases and 3 bases, with 12 bases remaining between them. In germline, CDR1 is WNHNN, CDR2 SYGVQD (reference sequence). The CDR3 loop reads CASSEERERTDTQYF. The CDR3 DNA is TGCGCCAGCAGTGAGGAGAGGGAGAGGACAGATACGCAGTATTTT.

The chain carries TRBV2 and TRBJ2-7, with D hard to call. Germline loops: CDR1 SNHLY, CDR2 FYNNEI. The CDR3 contains 12 residues. V lost 4 bases and J 0 bases, leaving 4 bases between the germline ends. The CDR3 protein is CASSGASYEQYF. DNA for the CDR3: TGTGCCAGCAGTGGGGCCTCCTACGAGCAGTACTTC.

The chain recombines TRBV5-1 with TRBJ2-7, with 7 bases lining up with TRBD1. Unmatched junction bases numbered 5, after V lost 2 bases and J lost 0 bases. The CDR3 covers 15 residues. Germline-derived CDR1 and CDR2 are SGHRS and YFSETQ. In DNA, the CDR3 is TGCGCCAGCAGCTTAGGGGGCCAGAGCTCCTACGAGCAGTACTTC. It specifies CASSLGGQSSYEQYF.

V is TRBV7-2 and J is TRBJ2-7; TRBD2 might be the D (6 bases). Trimming pared 4 bases from V and 3 bases from J, leaving 19 bases between. The germline CDR1 and CDR2 sequences are SGHTA and FQGNSA. The CDR3 runs to 16 residues. The DNA for the CDR3 is TGTGCCAGCAGCTCGACTAGATTGGGGGTGGGCTACGAGCAGTACTTC. Translated: CASSSTRLGVGYEQYF.

The rearrangement links TRBV5-4 to TRBJ2-7, with D possibly matching TRBD2 (6 bases). Germline CDR1 SGHNT, CDR2 YYREEE (reference sequence). This CDR3 comprises 13 residues. Between the trimmed V and J ends, which lost 0 bases and 5 bases, there was a span of 9 bases. CDR3 DNA: TGTGCCAGCAGCTTGGTGGAGGGGCACGAGCAGTACTTC. Translation: CASSLVEGHEQYF.

This clone has just one count. V and J are TRBV4-2 and TRBJ1-5; TRBD1 matches at 7 bases. With V trimmed by 1 base and J by 6 bases, 9 bases remained unmatched. The CDR3 is made up of 16 amino acids. Germline assignment: CDR1 LGHNA and CDR2 YNFKEQ. CDR3 nucleotides: TGTGCCAGCAGCCAAGCGATTTCAGGGGGAGGTCAGCCCCAGCATTTT. Residues: CASSQAISGGGQPQHF.

The V and J genes are TRBV7-2 and TRBJ2-1; 7 nucleotides line up with TRBD2. CDR1 is SGHTA, CDR2 FQGNSA, per germline. The CDR3 is 16 amino acids. The ends lost 1 base at V and 0 bases at J; junction bases unmatched: 3. The CDR3 region is CASSLDGGSSYNEQFF. The CDR3 region has the DNA TGTGCCAGCAGCTTAGACGGCGGGAGCTCCTACAATGAGCAGTTCTTC.

The chain's CDR3 is CASSLGAGGTEAFF. The CDR3, as DNA: TGTGCCAGCAGCTTAGGCGCAGGAGGCACTGAAGCTTTCTTT. The rearrangement joins TRBV7-8 to TRBJ1-1; D is undetermined. Per germline, CDR1 SGHVS and CDR2 FQNEAQ. The CDR3 length is 14 residues. Trimming took off 1 base at V and 4 bases at J, with 10 bases between the two ends.

The V call is TRBV20-1, the J call TRBJ1-5; D is possibly TRBD1 (5 bases). V lost 3 bases, J lost 2 bases, and 17 bases lay in between. This CDR3 comprises 16 residues. From germline, CDR1 is DFQATT and CDR2 SNEGSKA (reference sequence). The CDR3 coding sequence is TGCAGTGCTAGTTGGCCAGGGCAACAGGGCAATCAGCCCCAGCATTTT. Translation gives CSASWPGQQGNQPQHF.

V usage is TRBV24-1 and J usage is TRBJ2-3, with D unclear. Germline CDR1 KGHDR, CDR2 SFDVKD. This CDR3 has 13 residues. Deletions cut 3 bases from V and 1 base from J, with 4 bases between. The CDR3 is CATSDPGTDTQYF. The CDR3 region has the DNA TGTGCCACCAGTGATCCCGGCACAGATACGCAGTATTTT.

V is TRBV7-9 and J is TRBJ1-2, with 9 bases fitting TRBD1. Germline CDR1 and CDR2: SEHNR and FQNEAQ (reference sequence). The CDR3 is 14 amino acids. With V trimmed by 5 bases and J by 8 bases, 9 bases remained unmatched. The chain's CDR3 is CASSQIDRGGGYTF. The CDR3 nucleotides read TGTGCCAGCAGCCAAATCGACAGGGGGGGCGGCTACACCTTC. Based on the CDR3 plus reference TRBV7-9 and TRBJ1-2, the full variable domain is DTGVSQNPRHKITKRGQNVTFRCDPISEHNRLYWYRQTLGQGPEFLTYFQNEAQLEKSRLLSDRFSAERPKGSFSTLEIQRTEQGDSAMYLCASSQIDRGGGYTFGSGTRLTVV.

In this sample, this clone turned up a few times. V and J are TRBV5-6 and TRBJ1-2; D possibly corresponds to TRBD1 (5 bases). The CDR3 totals 14 residues. The V end was cut by 0 bases, the J end by 2 bases, with 8 bases between. Germline V gene sequence: CDR1 SGHDT, CDR2 YYEEEE. CDR3 sequence (DNA): TGTGCCAGCAGCTTGGCCAGGGCGAACTATGGCTACACCTTC. Encoded protein: CASSLARANYGYTF. The entire variable domain, with the rest obtained from reference TRBV5-6 and TRBJ1-2, is as follows: DAGVTQSPTHLIKTRGQQVTLRCSPKSGHDTVSWYQQALGQGPQFIFQYYEEEERQRGNFPDRFSGHQFPNYSSELNVNALLLGDSALYLCASSLARANYGYTFGSGTRLTVV.

The chain combines TRBV30 with TRBJ2-3; no reliable D call. The CDR3 runs 14 residues. V was pared by 0 bases and J by 1 base, with 8 bases between. Germline CDR1 reads GTSNPN; CDR2 reads SVGIG (reference sequence). In DNA, the CDR3 is TGTGCCTGGAGTGTCGGGTCTGGCACAGATACGCAGTATTTT. Its translation: CAWSVGSGTDTQYF.

The rearrangement uses TRBV2 and TRBJ1-5; D gene ambiguous. The CDR3 consists of 13 residues. The germline CDR1 and CDR2 sequences are SNHLY and FYNNEI. Trimming shortened V by 2 bases and J by 3 bases, and 5 bases separated the two germline ends. CDR3: CASSESYNQPQHF. The CDR3 nucleotides read TGTGCCAGCAGTGAATCCTACAATCAGCCCCAGCATTTT. The variable domain in full, with the rest retrieved from reference TRBV2 and TRBJ1-5, is EPEVTQTPSHQVTQMGQEVILRCVPISNHLYFYWYRQILGQKVEFLVSFYNNEISEKSEIFDDQFSVERPDGSNFTLKIRSTKLEDSAMYFCASSESYNQPQHFGDGTRLSIL.